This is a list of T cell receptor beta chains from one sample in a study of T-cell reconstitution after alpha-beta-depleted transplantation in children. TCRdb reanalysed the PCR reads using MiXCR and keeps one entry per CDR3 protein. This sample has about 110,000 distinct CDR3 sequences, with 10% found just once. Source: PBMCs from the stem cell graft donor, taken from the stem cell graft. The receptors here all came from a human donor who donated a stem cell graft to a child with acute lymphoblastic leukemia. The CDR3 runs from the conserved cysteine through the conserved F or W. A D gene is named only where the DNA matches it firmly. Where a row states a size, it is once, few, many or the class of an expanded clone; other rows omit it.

TGTGCCAGCAGCACACCGACAGGTGGCTACACCTTC,CASSTPTGGYTF,many,.,TRBJ1-2,TRBV7-9
TGCAGTGCTAGAGGGGTCCGGGGGGGCACTGAAGCTTTCTTT,CSARGVRGGTEAFF,few,.,TRBJ1-1,TRBV20-1
TGTGCCAGCAAGAGGACGGTCAGCACAGATACGCAGTATTTT,CASKRTVSTDTQYF,many,.,TRBJ2-3,TRBV6-5
TGTGCCAGCAGCTTAGGGACAGGGTTGGAGACCCAGTACTTC,CASSLGTGLETQYF,few,TRBD1,TRBJ2-5,TRBV7-2
TGTGCCAGCAGCTTACAGGCCCAGCCCCAGCATTTT,CASSLQAQPQHF,many,.,TRBJ1-5,TRBV7-9
TGTGCCAGCAGCCAAGATTTGGGGGGCCGATGGCCTAACTATGGCTACACCTTC,CASSQDLGGRWPNYGYTF,many,.,TRBJ1-2,TRBV3-1
TGTGCCAGCAGCTTAGAACGGATCTACGAGCAGTACTTC,CASSLERIYEQYF,few,.,TRBJ2-7,TRBV7-2
TGTGCCAGCAGTTTTGGGGTTTGGGGGGCAGCGGGGAACACCGGGGAGCTGTTTTTT,CASSFGVWGAAGNTGELFF,many,.,TRBJ2-2,TRBV27
TGTGCCAGCAGTCGCGCAGGGGGCGTCAGGCAGCCCCAGCATTTT,CASSRAGGVRQPQHF,many,TRBD1,TRBJ1-5,TRBV27
TGCAGTGCTAGCATTGCGGGAGGGCCCTTGGGCACAGATACGCAGTATTTT,CSASIAGGPLGTDTQYF,many,TRBD2,TRBJ2-3,TRBV20-1
TGTGCCAGCAGCGGAGCGGGCACAGATACGCAGTATTTT,CASSGAGTDTQYF,many,.,TRBJ2-3,TRBV2
TGTGCCAGCAGCGCGTCAGGGAACACTGAAGCTTTCTTT,CASSASGNTEAFF,many,.,TRBJ1-1,TRBV7-6
TGCAGCGTTGACGGGACTAGCGGGAGGAGGGATACGCAGTATTTT,CSVDGTSGRRDTQYF,many,TRBD2,TRBJ2-3,TRBV29-1
TGTGCCAGCAGTCTCACAGGGAGGAAAGGTTCACCCCTCCACTTT,CASSLTGRKGSPLHF,many,.,TRBJ1-6,TRBV12-3/TRBV12-4
TGTGCCAGCAGCTTATCGGGACTAGCGGAAGAGACCCAGTACTTC,CASSLSGLAEETQYF,many,TRBD2,TRBJ2-5,TRBV7-2
TGTGCCAGCAGCTTGATACAGGGGAGGACTGAAGCTTTCTTC,CASSLIQGRTEAFF,.,TRBD1,TRBJ1-1,TRBV5-6
TGTGCCAGCAGCTTAGGCCAGAACTATGGCTACACCTTC,CASSLGQNYGYTF,many,.,TRBJ1-2,TRBV11-2
TGTGCCACCAGCAGAGATCTTGGGGCCAACGTCCTGACTTTC,CATSRDLGANVLTF,many,.,TRBJ2-6,TRBV15
TGCGCCAGCAGCTTTTCCTATCAGGGAAGCGAGCAGTACTTC,CASSFSYQGSEQYF,many,.,TRBJ2-7,TRBV5-1
TGTGCCAGCAGCTTCACCAATGAGCAGTTCTTC,CASSFTNEQFF,many,.,TRBJ2-1,TRBV7-2
TGTGCCAGCAGCTGGGGCCGGAGGGAGACCGGGGAGCTGTTTTTT,CASSWGRRETGELFF,many,.,TRBJ2-2,TRBV5-6
TGTGCCAGCGGGGACCTCGATAGTGAGCAGTTCTTC,CASGDLDSEQFF,many,.,TRBJ2-1,TRBV5-5
TGTGCCAGCAGTCCGAGGACTAGCGGGAGGCCTTACGAGCAGTACTTC,CASSPRTSGRPYEQYF,many,TRBD2,TRBJ2-7,TRBV28
TGTGCCAGCAGTGTCCCAGGTTCAGCCAAAAACATTCAGTACTTC,CASSVPGSAKNIQYF,many,.,TRBJ2-4,TRBV2
TGTGCCAGCAGCCCTACTCAGACAGGCACTTCACCCCTCCACTTT,CASSPTQTGTSPLHF,many,.,TRBJ1-6,TRBV7-6
TGCAGTGCTAGAGATCGGGTAGGGATTGCCTACGAGCAGTACTTC,CSARDRVGIAYEQYF,many,.,TRBJ2-7,TRBV20-1
TGCGCCAGCAGCCCTGGCTCTAATCAAGAGACCCAGTACTTC,CASSPGSNQETQYF,many,.,TRBJ2-5,TRBV5-1